This T cell receptor beta chain appears in the sequencing data of a study of PD-1 blockade in classical Hodgkin lymphoma. The table lists this clone with a few counts. Assay used: immunoSEQ multiplex PCR; TCRdb lists only in-frame clones, some missing. Of approximately 39,000 clones in the sample, around 80% are singletons; the top ten hold 9.8%. The CDR3 consists of 13 residues. Per the germline V gene, CDR1 is SGHTA and CDR2 is FQGNSA. Trimming pared 2 bases from V and 3 bases from J, leaving 8 bases between. Time point noted: cycle 4 day 1 (C4D1), after 5 to 7 weeks of nivolumab. Every one of the patients relapsed after autologous stem cell transplantation (brentuximab vedotin exposure was variable).

The rearrangement links TRBV7-2 to TRBJ2-7; possibly TRBD1 for D (5 bases). Sequenced material: peripheral blood mononuclear cells (PBMCs), taken before the fourth cycle of nivolumab. This TCR was recovered from a human donor with classical Hodgkin lymphoma. In nucleotides, the CDR3 is TGTGCCAGCAGCTTACACAGGTTCTACGAGCAGTACTTC. It yields the protein CASSLHRFYEQYF.